Following are 24 T cell receptor beta chains from one sample sequenced in a study of shared clonotypes between healthy human individuals. The method was immunoSEQ multiplex PCR; TCRdb's version includes in-frame clones alone and lacks a portion of them. This sample has about 2.1 million clones, with 80% to 95% found just once. Naive CD8 isolation took CD45RO-negative cells positively selected for CCR7 and excluded terminally differentiated effector memory CD45RA+ cells. The sequenced sample consisted of naive CD8+ T cells from PBMCs. These receptors came from a man between 18 and 29 years old in good health. Some clones in this sample may be carry-over from other donors' samples.

The genes are TRBV7-6 and TRBJ2-3, with TRBD1 matching 10 bases. Losses at the gene ends were 4 bases for V and 1 base for J; bases not matched to a gene: 5. This CDR3 spans 16 amino acids. The germline gives CDR1 SGHVS, CDR2 FNYEAQ. CDR3 amino acids: CASSSGGQGRTDTQYF. The CDR3 DNA follows: TGTGCCAGCAGCTCAGGGGGACAGGGGCGCACAGATACGCAGTATTTT.

This clone has only one observation. V is TRBV28 and J is TRBJ2-1; TRBD1 matches 7 bases. Trimming removed 7 bases from V and 6 bases from J; junction bases left unmatched: 15. The CDR3 runs 16 residues. CDR1 MDHEN and CDR2 SYDVKM come from the germline V gene. The CDR3 DNA reads TGTGCCAGCACACGGCGACAGGGTCCCTGGATCAATGAGCAGTTCTTC. Translating it yields CASTRRQGPWINEQFF.

The chain carries TRBV7-2 and TRBJ2-1, with 10 bases that match TRBD1. CDR3 length equals 18 residues. V lost 4 bases and J lost 8; bases outside the gene matches: 17. The germline CDR1 and CDR2 sequences are SGHTA and FQGNSA. The CDR3 loop is CASSSHIITDRGVDEQFF. The DNA for the CDR3 is TGTGCCAGCAGCTCACATATCATTACGGACAGGGGGGTCGATGAGCAGTTCTTC.

V gene TRBV11-2 combines with J gene TRBJ2-2, with D maybe TRBD2 (7 bases). Germline CDR1 and CDR2: SGHAT and FQNNGV. The CDR3 covers 17 residues. Deletions cut 5 bases from V and 3 bases from J, with 19 bases between. The CDR3 is CASSAHGGGSDTGELFF. For the CDR3, the DNA is TGTGCCAGCAGCGCACACGGGGGCGGGAGCGACACCGGGGAGCTGTTTTTT.

V usage is TRBV27 and J usage is TRBJ1-1; 7 bases agree with TRBD1. J was trimmed by 11 bases and V by 5 bases; bases with no gene match: 5. There are 11 residues in the CDR3. Germline V gene lookup returns CDR1 MNHEY and CDR2 SMNVEV (reference sequence). CDR3 residues: CASSTTGMAFF. In nucleotides, the CDR3 is TGTGCCAGCAGTACGACAGGGATGGCTTTCTTT.

This clone was found once. The J gene is TRBJ2-7, the V gene TRBV5-1, with TRBD1 matching 9 bases. The V and J ends lost 9 bases and 5 bases, in that order; junction bases with no gene match: 9. CDR1 SGHRS and CDR2 YFSETQ come from the germline V gene. The CDR3 is 13 residues long. CDR3 nucleotide sequence: TGCGCCACCTATGAGGACAGGGGAAACGAGCAGTACTTC. This translates into CATYEDRGNEQYF. Together with reference TRBV5-1 and TRBJ2-7, the CDR3 gives the full variable domain: KAGVTQTPRYLIKTRGQQVTLSCSPISGHRSVSWYQQTPGQGLQFLFEYFSETQRNKGNFPGRFSGRQFSNSRSEMNVSTLELGDSALYLCATYEDRGNEQYFGPGTRLTVT.

A single count supports this clone. V usage is TRBV7-9 and J usage is TRBJ2-1; either TRBD1 or TRBD2 may supply D (5 bases each). V lost 7 bases and J lost 6, with 16 bases in between. Germline assignment: CDR1 SEHNR and CDR2 FQNEAQ (reference sequence). The CDR3 spans 14 residues. The CDR3 bases are TGTGCCAGCACCCGGACCGATGGGGGCAATGAGCAGTTCTTC. Encoded protein: CASTRTDGGNEQFF.

There are a few counts of this clone. J is TRBJ2-2 and V is TRBV10-1; 9 nucleotides align to TRBD2. V dropped 3 bases and J dropped 6; count of bases not matched to a gene: 2. This CDR3 is 14 amino acids long. The germline gives CDR1 WNHNN, CDR2 SYGVQD (reference sequence). DNA for the CDR3: TGCGCCAGCAGTGATGGGACTAGCTCCGGGGAGCTGTTTTTT. This gives the protein CASSDGTSSGELFF.

The chain employs TRBV15 and TRBJ2-2; the D is unclear. The germline V and J ends were trimmed by 3 bases and 6 bases, with 17 bases remaining between them. Germline CDR1 LNHNV, CDR2 YYDKDF (reference sequence). The CDR3 totals 16 residues. The chain's CDR3 is CATSSSRHLSPGELFF. The CDR3 coding sequence is TGTGCCACCAGCAGCTCACGCCATCTTTCCCCCGGGGAGCTGTTTTTT.

The CDR3 spells CASSVAMTQINYGYTF. Written as DNA, the CDR3 is TGTGCCAGCAGTGTGGCGATGACCCAGATCAACTATGGCTACACCTTC. The chain couples TRBV2 to TRBJ1-2, with D unclear. Germline lookup yields CDR1 SNHLY and CDR2 FYNNEI. The germline V and J ends were trimmed by 4 bases and 2 bases, with 17 bases remaining between them. The CDR3 runs to 16 residues.

V usage is TRBV27 and J usage is TRBJ1-4; 7 bases match TRBD1. CDR1 and CDR2 from the germline V gene are MNHEY and SMNVEV (reference sequence). With V trimmed by 3 bases and J by 3 bases, 4 bases remained unmatched. The length of the CDR3 is 15 residues. As DNA, the CDR3 is TGTGCCAGCAGTTTTGAGGGGGCACCTAATGAAAAACTGTTTTTT. It specifies CASSFEGAPNEKLFF.

The chain links TRBV9 to TRBJ1-1, with 9 bases that match TRBD1. V gave up 2 bases and J gave up 4 bases; unmatched junction bases: 15. The CDR3 is 18 amino acids. Per the germline V gene, CDR1 is SGDLS and CDR2 is YYNGEE. As DNA, the CDR3 is TGTGCCAGCAGCGTCCGGGACAGGGAGTTCGGGATGGCCACTGAAGCTTTCTTT. Translation: CASSVRDREFGMATEAFF. Full variable domain (outside the CDR3, taken from reference TRBV9 and TRBJ1-1): DSGVTQTPKHLITATGQRVTLRCSPRSGDLSVYWYQQSLDQGLQFLIQYYNGEERAKGNILERFSAQQFPDLHSELNLSSLELGDSALYFCASSVRDREFGMATEAFFGQGTRLTVV.

The V gene is TRBV12-5, the J gene TRBJ1-1, with D possibly matching TRBD1 (5 bases). This CDR3 spans 15 amino acids. V lost 1 base, J lost 5 bases, and 14 bases lay in between. Germline V gives CDR1 LGHNT, CDR2 FRNRAP. The CDR3 DNA is TGTGCTAGTGGTTTGGCCGAGCCTGGACAAACTGAAGCTTTCTTT. Encoded protein: CASGLAEPGQTEAFF.

Here the CDR3 DNA reads TGTGCCAGCAGCTTGGACTGGACTAGCGGGAGTAGTGGTGAGCAGTTCTTC. Translated, it gives CASSLDWTSGSSGEQFF. The chain joins TRBV5-8 to TRBJ2-1, with TRBD2 matching 13 bases. CDR3 length: 17 residues. The J segment lost 9 bases and the V segment lost 0 bases, leaving 9 bases of the junction unmatched. Germline loops: CDR1 SGHTS, CDR2 YDEGEE.

The chain links TRBV21-1 to TRBJ1-2. TRBV21-1 is designated a pseudogene. The CDR3 is 17 residues long. The DNA for the CDR3 is TGTGCCAGCAGCAAAGCTGGGTGCGGGTTCTCTAACTATGGCTACACCTTC. This gives the protein CASSKAGCGFSNYGYTF.

The rearrangement joins TRBV9 to TRBJ1-1, with TRBD1 as a possible D gene (6 bases). This CDR3 has 13 residues. The V and J ends lost 3 bases and 4 bases respectively, with 10 bases between them. Germline CDR1 SGDLS, CDR2 YYNGEE. The DNA for the CDR3 is TGTGCCAGCAGCGAGGGGGGCAGCACTGAAGCTTTCTTT. As protein: CASSEGGSTEAFF.

The rearrangement uses TRBV6-1 and TRBJ2-7, with TRBD1 matching 7 bases. The CDR3 totals 15 residues. The V gene's germline CDR1 is MNHNS and CDR2 SASEGT. Germline trimming cut 0 bases from V and 4 bases from J; bases unmatched to any gene: 6. Here the CDR3 reads CASSEARGLGYEQYF. CDR3 sequence (DNA): TGTGCCAGCAGTGAAGCGAGGGGGCTAGGATACGAGCAGTACTTC.

V usage is TRBV6-5 and J usage is TRBJ2-4; weak D call: TRBD2 (6 bases). V lost 2 bases, J lost 5 bases, and 10 bases lay in between. This CDR3 is 14 amino acids long. Germline V gene data show CDR1 as MNHEY and CDR2 as SVGAGI. The CDR3 DNA sequence: TGTGCCAGCAGTTACAAGGAGGGACAAAACATTCAGTACTTC. It yields the protein CASSYKEGQNIQYF.

This chain joins TRBV5-4 and TRBJ2-7, with 7 bases identical to TRBD2. Trimming at V came to 0 bases and at J to 5 bases, leaving 8 bases not matched to a gene. The V gene's germline CDR1 is SGHNT and CDR2 YYREEE (reference sequence). This CDR3 comprises 15 residues. This CDR3 is CASSLDVVGGNEQYF. Written as DNA, the CDR3 is TGTGCCAGCAGCTTGGATGTGGTGGGGGGGAACGAGCAGTACTTC. Variable domain in full (rest from reference TRBV5-4 and TRBJ2-7): ETGVTQSPTHLIKTRGQQVTLRCSSQSGHNTVSWYQQALGQGPQFIFQYYREEENGRGNFPPRFSGLQFPNYSSELNVNALELDDSALYLCASSLDVVGGNEQYFGPGTRLTVT.

V usage is TRBV7-9 and J usage is TRBJ2-7; a weak D match, TRBD1 (6 bases). V was shortened by 11 bases and J by 2 bases, with 16 bases between the two germline ends. CDR1 is SEHNR, CDR2 FQNEAQ, per germline (reference sequence). The CDR3 totals 13 residues. The CDR3: CACSPGQTYEQYF. For the CDR3, the DNA is TGTGCCTGCTCTCCGGGACAAACCTACGAGCAGTACTTC. The full variable domain, completed using reference TRBV7-9 and TRBJ2-7, is DTGVSQNPRHKITKRGQNVTFRCDPISEHNRLYWYRQTLGQGPEFLTYFQNEAQLEKSRLLSDRFSAERPKGSFSTLEIQRTEQGDSAMYLCACSPGQTYEQYFGPGTRLTVT.

V is TRBV7-9 and J is TRBJ2-7; D may be TRBD2 (6 bases). Deletions cut 1 base from V and 3 bases from J, with 13 bases between. The germline CDR1 and CDR2 sequences are SEHNR and FQNEAQ (reference sequence). The CDR3 runs to 15 residues. CDR3 protein: CASSLEASAIYEQYF. In nucleotides, the CDR3 is TGTGCCAGCAGCTTAGAGGCTAGCGCAATCTACGAGCAGTACTTC. Complete variable domain (other parts from reference TRBV7-9 and TRBJ2-7): DTGVSQNPRHKITKRGQNVTFRCDPISEHNRLYWYRQTLGQGPEFLTYFQNEAQLEKSRLLSDRFSAERPKGSFSTLEIQRTEQGDSAMYLCASSLEASAIYEQYFGPGTRLTVT.

The genes are TRBV19 and TRBJ2-3, with 9 positions matching TRBD2. Germline lookup yields CDR1 LNHDA and CDR2 SQIVND (reference sequence). The CDR3 length is 16 residues. V was pared by 4 bases and J by 2 bases, with 7 bases of the junction left unmatched. This chain's CDR3 is CASSTPTSGTTDTQYF. The CDR3, as DNA: TGTGCCAGTAGTACCCCGACTAGCGGTACCACAGATACGCAGTATTTT.

This chain joins TRBV4-1 and TRBJ2-1; no definite D call. The CDR3 extends over 13 amino acids. CDR1 and CDR2 from the germline V gene are MGHRA and YSYEKL. V was shortened by 0 bases and J by 9 bases, with 9 bases between the two germline ends. The CDR3 loop reads CASSQEWAAEQFF. Here the CDR3 DNA reads TGCGCCAGCAGCCAAGAATGGGCGGCTGAGCAGTTCTTC.

J is TRBJ1-5 and V is TRBV28, with D maybe TRBD1 (6 bases). Germline assignment: CDR1 MDHEN and CDR2 SYDVKM. Deletions cut 8 bases from V and 4 bases from J, with 21 bases between. CDR3 length: 16 amino acids. The CDR3 loop is CASPPRQVEWNQPQHF. For the CDR3, the DNA is TGTGCCAGCCCCCCTAGACAGGTCGAGTGGAATCAGCCCCAGCATTTT. The variable domain in full, completed from reference TRBV28 and TRBJ1-5, reads DVKVTQSSRYLVKRTGEKVFLECVQDMDHENMFWYRQDPGLGLRLIYFSYDVKMKEKGDIPEGYSVSREKKERFSLILESASTNQTSMYLCASPPRQVEWNQPQHFGDGTRLSIL.